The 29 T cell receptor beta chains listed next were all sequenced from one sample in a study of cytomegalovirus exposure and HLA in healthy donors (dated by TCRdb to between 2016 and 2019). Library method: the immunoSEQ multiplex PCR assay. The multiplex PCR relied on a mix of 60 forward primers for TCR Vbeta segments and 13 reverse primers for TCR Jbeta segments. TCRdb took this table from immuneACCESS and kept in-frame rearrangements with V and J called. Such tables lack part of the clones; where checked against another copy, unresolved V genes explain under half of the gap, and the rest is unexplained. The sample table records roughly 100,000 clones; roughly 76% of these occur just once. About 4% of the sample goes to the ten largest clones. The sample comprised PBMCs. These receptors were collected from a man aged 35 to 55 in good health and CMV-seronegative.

The CDR3, as DNA: TGCAGTGCTAGCGAGGGTTCCTTGGCTTTCTTT. Amino acids: CSASEGSLAFF. This chain joins TRBV20-1 and TRBJ1-1; D remains ambiguous. This CDR3 comprises 11 residues. Germline lookup yields CDR1 DFQATT and CDR2 SNEGSKA (reference sequence). Trimming shortened V by 3 bases and J by 11 bases, and 13 bases separated the two germline ends.

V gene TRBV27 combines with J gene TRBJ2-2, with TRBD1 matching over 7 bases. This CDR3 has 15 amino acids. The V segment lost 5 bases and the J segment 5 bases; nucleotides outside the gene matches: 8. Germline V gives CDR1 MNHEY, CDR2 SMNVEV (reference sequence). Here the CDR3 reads CASSPFTGETGELFF. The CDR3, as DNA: TGTGCCAGCAGTCCCTTTACAGGGGAAACCGGGGAGCTGTTTTTT.

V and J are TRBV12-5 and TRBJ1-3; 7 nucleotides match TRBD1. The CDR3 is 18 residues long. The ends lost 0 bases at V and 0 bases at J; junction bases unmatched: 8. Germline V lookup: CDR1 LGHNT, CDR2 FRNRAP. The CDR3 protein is CASGLVRDSVSSGNTIYF. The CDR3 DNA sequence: TGTGCTAGTGGTTTGGTACGGGACAGCGTTAGCTCTGGAAACACCATATATTTT.

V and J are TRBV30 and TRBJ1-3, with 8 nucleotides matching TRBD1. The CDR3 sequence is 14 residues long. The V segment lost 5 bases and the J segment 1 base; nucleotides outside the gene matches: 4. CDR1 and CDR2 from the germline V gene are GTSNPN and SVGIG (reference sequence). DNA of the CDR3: TGTGCCTGGCAGGGGGCAATTTCTGGAAACACCATATATTTT. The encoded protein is CAWQGAISGNTIYF.

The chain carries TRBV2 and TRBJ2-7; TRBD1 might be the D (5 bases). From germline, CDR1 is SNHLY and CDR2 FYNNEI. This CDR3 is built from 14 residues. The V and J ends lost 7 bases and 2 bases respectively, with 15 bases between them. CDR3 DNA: TGTGCCAGCAATCGGGTTGCAGGGACCTACGAGCAGTACTTC. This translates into CASNRVAGTYEQYF.

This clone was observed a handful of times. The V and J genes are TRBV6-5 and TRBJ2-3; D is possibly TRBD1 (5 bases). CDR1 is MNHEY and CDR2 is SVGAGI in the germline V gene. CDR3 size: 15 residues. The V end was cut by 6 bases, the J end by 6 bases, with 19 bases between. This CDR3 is CASSFQGLQGDTQYF. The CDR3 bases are TGTGCCAGCAGCTTTCAGGGATTACAAGGTGATACGCAGTATTTT.

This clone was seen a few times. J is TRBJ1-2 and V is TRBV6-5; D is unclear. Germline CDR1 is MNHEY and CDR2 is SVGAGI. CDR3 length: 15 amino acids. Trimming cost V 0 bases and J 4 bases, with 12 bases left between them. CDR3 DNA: TGTGCCAGCAGTTACTCGATGGGCGGGAGCTATGGCTACACCTTC. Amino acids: CASSYSMGGSYGYTF.

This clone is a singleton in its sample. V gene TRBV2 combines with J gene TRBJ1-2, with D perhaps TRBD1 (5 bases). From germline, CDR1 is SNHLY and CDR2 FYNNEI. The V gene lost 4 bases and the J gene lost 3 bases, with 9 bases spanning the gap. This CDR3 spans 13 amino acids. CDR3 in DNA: TGTGCCAGCAGTGTTGGCAGGGACTATGGCTACACCTTC. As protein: CASSVGRDYGYTF.

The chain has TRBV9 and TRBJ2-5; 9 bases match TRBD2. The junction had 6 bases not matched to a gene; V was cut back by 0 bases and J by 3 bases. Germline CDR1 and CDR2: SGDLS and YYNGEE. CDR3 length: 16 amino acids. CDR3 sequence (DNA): TGTGCCAGCAGCGTAGGGCTAGCGGGGCCGAAAGAGACCCAGTACTTC. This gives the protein CASSVGLAGPKETQYF.

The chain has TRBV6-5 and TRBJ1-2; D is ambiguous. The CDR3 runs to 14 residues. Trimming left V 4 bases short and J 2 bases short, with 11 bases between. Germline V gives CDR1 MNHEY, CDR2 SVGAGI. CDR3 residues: CASSSQPGNYGYTF. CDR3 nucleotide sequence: TGTGCCAGCAGTTCCCAACCGGGGAACTATGGCTACACCTTC.

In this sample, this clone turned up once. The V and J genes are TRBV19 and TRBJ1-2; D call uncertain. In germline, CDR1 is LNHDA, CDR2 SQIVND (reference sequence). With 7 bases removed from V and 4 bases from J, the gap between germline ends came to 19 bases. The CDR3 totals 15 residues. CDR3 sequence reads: CASTRRQDVPYGYTF. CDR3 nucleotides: TGTGCCAGTACCAGGAGGCAGGATGTTCCCTATGGCTACACCTTC. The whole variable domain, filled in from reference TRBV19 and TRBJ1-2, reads DGGITQSPKYLFRKEGQNVTLSCEQNLNHDAMYWYRQDPGQGLRLIYYSQIVNDFQKGDIAEGYSVSREKKESFPLTVTSAQKNPTAFYLCASTRRQDVPYGYTFGSGTRLTVV.

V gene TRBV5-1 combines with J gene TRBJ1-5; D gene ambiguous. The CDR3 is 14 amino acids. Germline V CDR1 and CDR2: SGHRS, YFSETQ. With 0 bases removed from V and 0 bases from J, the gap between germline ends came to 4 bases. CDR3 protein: CASSLGYSNQPQHF. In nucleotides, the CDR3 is TGCGCCAGCAGCTTGGGCTATAGCAATCAGCCCCAGCATTTT.

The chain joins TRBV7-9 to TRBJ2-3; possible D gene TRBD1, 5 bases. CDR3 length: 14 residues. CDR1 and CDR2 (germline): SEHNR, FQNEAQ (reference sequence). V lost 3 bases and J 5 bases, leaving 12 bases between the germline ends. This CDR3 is CASSLSQGIDTQYF. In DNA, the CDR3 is TGTGCCAGCAGCTTGAGTCAGGGAATAGATACGCAGTATTTT.

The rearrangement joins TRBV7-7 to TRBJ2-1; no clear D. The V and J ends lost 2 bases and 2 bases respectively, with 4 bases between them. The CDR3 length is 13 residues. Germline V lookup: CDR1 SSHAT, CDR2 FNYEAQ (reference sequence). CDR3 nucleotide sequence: TGTGCCAGCAGCTTAACTGCCTACAATGAGCAGTTCTTC. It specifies CASSLTAYNEQFF.

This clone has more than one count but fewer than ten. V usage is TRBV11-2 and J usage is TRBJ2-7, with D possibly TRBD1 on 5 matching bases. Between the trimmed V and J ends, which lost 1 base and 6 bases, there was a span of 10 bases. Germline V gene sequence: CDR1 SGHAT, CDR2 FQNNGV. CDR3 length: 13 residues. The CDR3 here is CASSLGPGIEQYF. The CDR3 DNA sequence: TGTGCCAGCAGCTTAGGTCCAGGGATCGAGCAGTACTTC.

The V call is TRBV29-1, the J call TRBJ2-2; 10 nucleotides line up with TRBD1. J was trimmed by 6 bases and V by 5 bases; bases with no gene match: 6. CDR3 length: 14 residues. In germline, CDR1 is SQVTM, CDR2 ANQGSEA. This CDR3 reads CSVRGQGMAGELFF. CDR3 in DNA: TGCAGCGTTAGGGGACAGGGGATGGCCGGGGAGCTGTTTTTT.

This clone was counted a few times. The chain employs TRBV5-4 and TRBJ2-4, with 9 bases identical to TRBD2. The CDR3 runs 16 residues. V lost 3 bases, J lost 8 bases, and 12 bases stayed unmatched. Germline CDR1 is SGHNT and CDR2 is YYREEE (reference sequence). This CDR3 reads CASSSRLAGIGDIQYF. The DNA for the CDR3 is TGTGCCAGCAGCTCGAGGCTAGCGGGGATCGGGGACATTCAGTACTTC.

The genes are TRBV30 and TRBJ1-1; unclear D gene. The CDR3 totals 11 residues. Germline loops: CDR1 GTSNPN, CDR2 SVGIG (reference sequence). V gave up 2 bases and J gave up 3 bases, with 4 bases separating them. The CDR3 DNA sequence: TGTGCCTGGAGTTCGGACACTGAAGCTTTCTTT. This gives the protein CAWSSDTEAFF.

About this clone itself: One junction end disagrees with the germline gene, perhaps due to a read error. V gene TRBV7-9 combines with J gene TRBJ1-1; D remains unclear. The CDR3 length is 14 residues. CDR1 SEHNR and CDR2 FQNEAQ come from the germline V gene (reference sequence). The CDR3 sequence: CSSSPPVGNTEAFF. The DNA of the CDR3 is TGTTCCAGCAGCCCTCCGGTCGGGAACACTGAAGCTTTCTTT.

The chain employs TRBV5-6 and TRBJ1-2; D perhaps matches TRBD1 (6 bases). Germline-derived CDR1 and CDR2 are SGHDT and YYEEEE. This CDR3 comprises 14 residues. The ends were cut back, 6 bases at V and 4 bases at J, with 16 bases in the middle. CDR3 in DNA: TGTGCCAGCAAACTATCGGACAGACCCTATGGCTACACCTTC. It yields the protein CASKLSDRPYGYTF.

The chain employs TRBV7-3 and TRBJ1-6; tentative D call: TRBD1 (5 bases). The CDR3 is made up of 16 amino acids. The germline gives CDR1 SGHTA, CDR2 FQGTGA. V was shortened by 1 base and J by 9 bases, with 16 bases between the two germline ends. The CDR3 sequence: CASSLNREGLGSPLHF. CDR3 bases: TGTGCCAGCAGCTTAAACCGGGAGGGGTTGGGTTCACCCCTCCACTTT.

This CDR3 is CASHRGLYGYTF. In DNA, the CDR3 is TGTGCCAGTCACAGGGGGCTCTATGGCTACACCTTC. J is TRBJ1-2 and V is TRBV19, with TRBD1 identical over 9 bases. Losses at the gene ends were 8 bases for V and 4 bases for J; bases not matched to a gene: 2. In germline, CDR1 is LNHDA, CDR2 SQIVND (reference sequence). There are 12 residues in the CDR3.

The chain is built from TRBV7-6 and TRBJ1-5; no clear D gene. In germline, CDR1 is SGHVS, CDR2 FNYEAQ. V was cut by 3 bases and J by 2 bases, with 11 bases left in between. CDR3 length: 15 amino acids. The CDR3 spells CASSFSGDGNQPQHF. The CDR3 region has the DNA TGTGCCAGCAGCTTTTCGGGAGACGGCAATCAGCCCCAGCATTTT.

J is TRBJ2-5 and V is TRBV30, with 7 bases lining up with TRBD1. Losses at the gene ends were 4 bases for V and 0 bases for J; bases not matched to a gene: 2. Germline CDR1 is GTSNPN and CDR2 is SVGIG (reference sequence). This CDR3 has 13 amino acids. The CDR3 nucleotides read TGTGCCTGGATCACAGGGGACCAAGAGACCCAGTACTTC. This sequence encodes CAWITGDQETQYF.

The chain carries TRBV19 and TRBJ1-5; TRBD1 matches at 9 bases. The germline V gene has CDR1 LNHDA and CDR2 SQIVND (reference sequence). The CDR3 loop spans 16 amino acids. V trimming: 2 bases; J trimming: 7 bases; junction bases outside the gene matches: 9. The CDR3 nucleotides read TGTGCCAGTAGTATAACCGCCACAGGGGGCTGGCAGCCCCAGCATTTT. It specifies CASSITATGGWQPQHF. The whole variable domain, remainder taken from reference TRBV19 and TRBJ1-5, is DGGITQSPKYLFRKEGQNVTLSCEQNLNHDAMYWYRQDPGQGLRLIYYSQIVNDFQKGDIAEGYSVSREKKESFPLTVTSAQKNPTAFYLCASSITATGGWQPQHFGDGTRLSIL.

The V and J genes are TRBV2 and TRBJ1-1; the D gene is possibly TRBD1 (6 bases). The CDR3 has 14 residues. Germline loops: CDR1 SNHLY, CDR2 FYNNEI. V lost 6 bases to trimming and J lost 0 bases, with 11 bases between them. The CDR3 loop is CASRIRGMNTEAFF. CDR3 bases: TGTGCCAGCAGGATCAGGGGCATGAACACTGAAGCTTTCTTT. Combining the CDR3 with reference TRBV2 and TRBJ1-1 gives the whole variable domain EPEVTQTPSHQVTQMGQEVILRCVPISNHLYFYWYRQILGQKVEFLVSFYNNEISEKSEIFDDQFSVERPDGSNFTLKIRSTKLEDSAMYFCASRIRGMNTEAFFGQGTRLTVV.

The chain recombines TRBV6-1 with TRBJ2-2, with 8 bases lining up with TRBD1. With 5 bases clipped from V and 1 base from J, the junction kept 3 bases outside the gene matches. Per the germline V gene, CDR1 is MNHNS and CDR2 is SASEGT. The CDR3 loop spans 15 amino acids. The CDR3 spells CASSPQGGNTGELFF. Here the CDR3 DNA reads TGTGCCAGCAGTCCACAGGGGGGGAACACCGGGGAGCTGTTTTTT.

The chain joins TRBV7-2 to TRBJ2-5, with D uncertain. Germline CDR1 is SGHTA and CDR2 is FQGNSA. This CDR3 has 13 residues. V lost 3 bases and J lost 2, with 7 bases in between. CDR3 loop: CASSLEQQETQYF. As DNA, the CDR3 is TGTGCCAGCAGCTTGGAGCAGCAAGAGACCCAGTACTTC.

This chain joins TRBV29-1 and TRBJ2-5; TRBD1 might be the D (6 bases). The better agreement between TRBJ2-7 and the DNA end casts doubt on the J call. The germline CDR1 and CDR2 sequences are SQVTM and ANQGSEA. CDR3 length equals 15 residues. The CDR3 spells CSGLRYRDSSYEQYF. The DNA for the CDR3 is TGCAGCGGATTACGTTACAGGGATAGCTCCTACGAGCAGTACTTC.